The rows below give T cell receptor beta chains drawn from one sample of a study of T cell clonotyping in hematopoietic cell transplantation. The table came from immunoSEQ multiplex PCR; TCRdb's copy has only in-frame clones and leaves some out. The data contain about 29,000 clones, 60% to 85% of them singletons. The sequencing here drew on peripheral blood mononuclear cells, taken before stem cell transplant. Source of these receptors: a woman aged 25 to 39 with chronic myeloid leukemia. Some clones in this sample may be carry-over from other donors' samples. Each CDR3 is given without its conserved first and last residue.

cdr3_aa: ASSELRRYQPQH
j_call: TRBJ1-5
v_call: TRBV2

cdr3_aa: ASSSELF
j_call: TRBJ2-2
v_call: TRBV7-9

cdr3_aa: ASSPDVFNEQY
j_call: TRBJ2-7
v_call: TRBV9

cdr3_aa: ASSRQLGGNTGELF
j_call: TRBJ2-2
v_call: TRBV5-1

cdr3_aa: ASSRTSGADGYT
j_call: TRBJ1-2
v_call: TRBV2

cdr3_aa: ASRSGTLSYNEQF
j_call: TRBJ2-1
v_call: TRBV7-9

cdr3_aa: ASSLGVAGESYEQY
j_call: TRBJ2-7
v_call: TRBV7-6

cdr3_aa: ASSQDPTHYGYT
j_call: TRBJ1-2
v_call: TRBV4-1

cdr3_aa: ASSIVRASGSYNEQF
j_call: TRBJ2-1
v_call: TRBV19

cdr3_aa: AWSPGTGGFTEAF
j_call: TRBJ1-1
v_call: TRBV30

cdr3_aa: ASGPWGVNTGELF
j_call: TRBJ2-2
v_call: TRBV12-5

cdr3_aa: AWSASYQGDTEAF
j_call: TRBJ1-1
v_call: TRBV30

cdr3_aa: ASSRSRTGDNYGYT
j_call: TRBJ1-2
v_call: TRBV18

cdr3_aa: ASSSGQDTEAF
j_call: TRBJ1-1
v_call: TRBV7-7

cdr3_aa: ASSLSGNQPQH
j_call: TRBJ1-5
v_call: TRBV7-9